This T cell receptor beta chain was identified in a study of cytomegalovirus exposure and HLA in healthy donors. In the PCR, 60 Vbeta and 13 Jbeta primers were used. This table comes from immunoSEQ multiplex PCR, and its TCRdb copy is limited to in-frame clones, with some not included. The table has 150,000 to 200,000 clones, 60% to 80% seen once. A remark on this clone: No antigen is known for it.

Regarding the study as a whole: An analysis was carried out later, and it reportedly showed fewer N-insertions in an Asian-associated ancestry cluster than the approximately 700-donor mean.

Sequencing was performed on PBMCs. The sequence was obtained from a woman in her 50s in good health and CMV-seropositive.

CDR3 DNA: TGTGCCAGCAGTTACGGACAGGGGAGCTATGGCTACACCTTC. This sequence encodes CASSYGQGSYGYTF. The J gene is TRBJ1-2, the V gene TRBV6-6; 9 nucleotides line up with TRBD1. CDR3 length equals 14 residues. Trimming removed 2 bases from V and 4 bases from J; junction bases left unmatched: 2. Germline V gives CDR1 MNHNY, CDR2 SVGAGI (reference sequence).